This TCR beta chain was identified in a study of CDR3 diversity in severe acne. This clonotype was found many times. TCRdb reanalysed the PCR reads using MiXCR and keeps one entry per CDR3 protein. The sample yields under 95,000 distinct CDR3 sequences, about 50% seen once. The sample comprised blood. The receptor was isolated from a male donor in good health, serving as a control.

Written as DNA, the CDR3 is TGTGCCAGCAGCCCCCAGCGGGGGCCCCACGATACGCAGTATTTT. Its translation: CASSPQRGPHDTQYF. This rearrangement joins TRBV7-9 to TRBJ2-3; 8 bases agree with TRBD2. The CDR3 consists of 15 residues. J was trimmed by 6 bases and V by 5 bases; bases with no gene match: 10. Germline V CDR1 and CDR2: SEHNR, FQNEAQ (reference sequence).